What follows is one TCR beta chain and its context. This clonotype was counted at least ten times. Its antigen is still unknown. One base away there is no much larger clone; base qualities are not given. Blood bank volunteers in Maryland, USA served as the healthy controls. For unsorted PBMC libraries, 2 million PBMCs were used after storage in RNAlater at -80 degrees C until RNA extraction. Peripheral blood was subjected to Ficoll-Hypaque density gradient centrifugation to isolate PBMCs, which were then cryopreserved in liquid nitrogen. cDNA was synthesized by template-switch 5'RACE using a primer with a 10-nucleotide random unique molecular identifier that tagged each TCR transcript. Every sequencing run yielded over 160 million TCR-beta sequences covering 15-18 subjects. The RNeasy kit was used for extraction of total RNA. The KAPA Real-time Library Amplification kit was used to amplify TCR-beta VDJ regions with primers for the TCR constant region and the 5'RACE anchor. Sample indexes and Illumina adaptors were added in a first PCR, and a second PCR then increased library yield. After Ampure bead purification, the roughly 650 bp TCR product was size-selected on a 2% E-gel SizeSelection system. Before pooling, library quality was checked on a Bioanalyzer, concentration was measured with Qubit, and libraries were quantified with the Kapa Library Quantification kit. An Illumina HiSeq 2500 was used to sequence the libraries paired-end at 2 x 150 bp. To increase sequence diversity, about 23-30% phiX was spiked into each library pool. The study's own analysis went as follows. Quality-filtered reads were processed with the UMI-based MiGEC pipeline, which removed over 75% of raw TCR sequences during error correction. VDJ genes were aligned to IMGT germline references, and clonotypes were defined by unique CDR3 amino acid sequence plus V-J genes. Clonal expansion, Shannon diversity, and CDR3 relatedness (CalcPairwiseDistances, ClusterSamples) were evaluated with VDJtools, and phylogenetic trees were built with CLCbio workbench. A clone was classed as expanded if it had 8 or more unique UMIs, a cutoff based on coefficient-of-variation modelling across technical triplicates. TCRdb reprocessing: public reads trimmed at Q25 with fastp, clones called with MiXCR, in-frame beta chains kept. CDR3 protein sequences are deduplicated, and each keeps its most common genes and DNA. These V and J calls originate from TCRdb's pipeline instead of the authors' own analysis. This sample lists 25,000 to 30,000 distinct CDR3 sequences; 9% to 15% were detected once. The ten largest clones represent less than 9.5% of the sample.

These data belong to a study of neurological immune-mediated disorders (dated by TCRdb to about 2019). The study in broad terms: The study compared peripheral blood TCR-beta repertoires of HTLV-I-associated myelopathy (HAM/TSP) patients, multiple sclerosis patients and healthy controls using UMI-based sequencing. Alongside PBMC samples, the set of about 100 TCR-beta libraries contained longitudinal samples, technical triplicates, and paired CD4+ and CD8+ T-cell subsets that had been sorted. The cohort comprised 68 subjects: approximately 15 HAM/TSP patients, 35 or so multiple sclerosis patients and approximately 20 healthy controls.

CDR3 length: 14 amino acids, cysteine to phenylalanine. The entry retains the CDR3 DNA only, 42 bases that are in frame from base 1. From a lookup of the germline V gene, CDR1 and CDR2 are SGHRS and YFSETQ. V and J are truncated by 4 bases and 2 bases respectively, leaving an intervening sequence of 11 bases. Results and caveats for the whole study, not just this receptor: No identical CDR3 amino acid sequences were found to be shared among expanded clones across subjects, suggesting that TCR-beta repertoires were private in all groups. TCR clonal expansion was greatest in HAM/TSP patients and smallest in MS patients, who ranked below even healthy controls.

The sample taken for sequencing was PBMCs. The rearrangement combines TRBV5-1 with TRBJ2-3, with a weak D call of TRBD1 (6 bases match). This clonotype was sampled from a man aged 55-75 years in good health. The sequenced DNA: TGCGCCAGCAGCGAAACAGGGACCACAGATACGCAGTATTTT. Its amino acids are CASSETGTTDTQYF.